The rows below give T cell receptor beta chains drawn from one sample of a study of blood T cell repertoires in COVID-19. Data came from immunoSEQ multiplex PCR; TCRdb stores just in-frame clones and leaves some out. The sample records some 190,000 clones, around 88% being singletons. Sequenced input: PBMCs or T cells enriched from blood (not recorded which). The receptors were sampled from a man aged 35 to 55 with acute COVID-19. Each CDR3 is given without its conserved first and last residue.

J gene: TRBJ1-1
V gene: TRBV24-1
CDR3 protein: ATRGENRGNTEAF

J gene: TRBJ1-1
V gene: TRBV6-5
CDR3 protein: ASSSWTGNTEAF

J gene: TRBJ2-6
V gene: TRBV7-2
CDR3 protein: ASSSRGAGANVLT

J gene: TRBJ1-4
V gene: TRBV18
CDR3 protein: ASSPEGEKLF

J gene: TRBJ2-1
V gene: TRBV19
CDR3 protein: ASSPYSTFGEQF

J gene: TRBJ1-4
V gene: TRBV28
CDR3 protein: ASSLMGATNEKLF

J gene: TRBJ1-4
V gene: TRBV27
CDR3 protein: ASTRTHGGEKLF

J gene: TRBJ2-3
V gene: TRBV21-1
CDR3 protein: ASSRVADRGKRSADTQY

J gene: TRBJ2-1
V gene: TRBV2
CDR3 protein: ASKSGGYNEQF

J gene: TRBJ2-1
V gene: TRBV11-2
CDR3 protein: ASSLERTSMEQF

J gene: TRBJ1-2
V gene: TRBV10-3
CDR3 protein: AISGAVLPTGTGTYGYT

J gene: TRBJ2-7
V gene: TRBV7-2
CDR3 protein: ASSRVRDSYEQY

J gene: TRBJ2-5
V gene: TRBV7-6
CDR3 protein: ASSLSSARVSETQY

J gene: TRBJ1-2
V gene: TRBV2
CDR3 protein: ASGSRTDNLEGYT

J gene: TRBJ2-1
V gene: TRBV5-1
CDR3 protein: ASSLGTTYNEQF

J gene: TRBJ1-2
V gene: TRBV7-8
CDR3 protein: ASSLGTGDYGYT

J gene: TRBJ1-2
V gene: TRBV6-4
CDR3 protein: ASSRTGGEGYT

J gene: TRBJ1-1
V gene: TRBV10-3
CDR3 protein: ATHSGGSDTEAF

J gene: TRBJ2-7
V gene: TRBV7-2
CDR3 protein: ASSLAGAQGEQY

J gene: TRBJ2-5
V gene: TRBV6-1
CDR3 protein: ASSEHSGSQETQY

J gene: TRBJ2-7
V gene: TRBV5-6
CDR3 protein: ASSWEERGVYEQY

J gene: TRBJ2-1
V gene: TRBV2
CDR3 protein: ASSHRSYNEQF

J gene: TRBJ2-5
V gene: TRBV20-1
CDR3 protein: SARAKETQY

J gene: TRBJ2-2
V gene: TRBV12-5
CDR3 protein: ASAPSPTIQITGELF

J gene: TRBJ1-6
V gene: TRBV27
CDR3 protein: ASKDSSYNSPLH

J gene: TRBJ2-2
V gene: TRBV5-1
CDR3 protein: ASSLISGELF

J gene: TRBJ1-6
V gene: TRBV18
CDR3 protein: ASSGTENSPLH

J gene: TRBJ1-5
V gene: TRBV30
CDR3 protein: AWSEGTGGQPQH

J gene: TRBJ2-5
V gene: TRBV5-8
CDR3 protein: ASSLGDRGRETQY

J gene: TRBJ1-5
V gene: TRBV28
CDR3 protein: ASRRPPGSNQPQH

J gene: TRBJ2-1
V gene: TRBV9
CDR3 protein: ASSVRTRDSPHNEQF

J gene: TRBJ2-3
V gene: TRBV3-1/TRBV3-2
CDR3 protein: AVKASGSTDTQY

J gene: TRBJ2-7
V gene: TRBV5-4
CDR3 protein: ASSSGLAGVGYEQY

J gene: TRBJ2-5
V gene: TRBV13
CDR3 protein: ASSQARAETQY

J gene: TRBJ2-7
V gene: TRBV21-1
CDR3 protein: ARNDGDSSYEQY

J gene: TRBJ2-3
V gene: TRBV24-1
CDR3 protein: ATSDLGLGTDTQY

J gene: TRBJ2-3
V gene: TRBV9
CDR3 protein: ASNRQTSGEQDTQY

J gene: TRBJ1-5
V gene: TRBV19
CDR3 protein: ASSSQDRGQRRLNQPQH

J gene: TRBJ2-7
V gene: TRBV9
CDR3 protein: ASSPRSDYQNVHTYEQY

J gene: TRBJ2-3
V gene: TRBV19
CDR3 protein: ASSMTGSTDTQY

J gene: TRBJ2-1
V gene: TRBV11-1
CDR3 protein: ASQEGHEQF

J gene: TRBJ1-1
V gene: TRBV10-3
CDR3 protein: ATRDRAAMNTEAF

J gene: TRBJ1-5
V gene: TRBV5-8
CDR3 protein: ASSWAPGGNQPQH

J gene: TRBJ2-7
V gene: TRBV3-1/TRBV3-2
CDR3 protein: ASSRLAPYEQY

J gene: TRBJ2-1
V gene: TRBV2
CDR3 protein: ASSGAGAYNEQF

J gene: TRBJ2-5
V gene: TRBV6-5
CDR3 protein: ASGPPGTESETQY

J gene: TRBJ2-7
V gene: TRBV7-2
CDR3 protein: ASSLKGSGSLTYEQY

J gene: TRBJ2-7
V gene: TRBV28
CDR3 protein: ASSLGAYEQY